Given below is one T cell receptor beta chain in context. Its target is unknown. The study drew its donors from healthy HIV-negative adults without recent acute infections or vaccinations. Here immunoSEQ multiplex PCR was the method, and the copy in TCRdb shows in-frame clones only, minus some. The sample comprises 2 million to 2.5 million clones, approximately 95% of which are singletons, and about 0.39% rests with the top ten. The CDR3 covers 17 residues. Per the germline V gene, CDR1 is LGHNA and CDR2 is YNFKEQ. Between the trimmed V and J ends, which lost 0 bases and 8 bases, there was a span of 20 bases. The data stem from a study of shared clonotypes between healthy human individuals. Overall study context: Serving as donors were a couple of women and three men, whose ages spanned 18 to 49. Study-wide findings and caveats: Exclusively blood specimens were collected; tissue repertoires likely differ.

The receptor was derived from a man younger than 30 in good health. Some clones in this sample may be carry-over from other donors' samples. The sequenced sample consisted of naive CD4+ T cells from PBMCs. The sample's subset: CD45RA+ positively selected. This rearrangement joins TRBV4-2 to TRBJ2-1; D might be TRBD1 or TRBD2, each matching 6 bases. The CDR3 sequence is CASSQDGGRGPYYEQFF. CDR3 coding DNA: TGTGCCAGCAGCCAAGATGGGGGGCGGGGACCTTACTATGAGCAGTTCTTC.